This entry features one T cell receptor (beta chain) sequence. Positively selected for CCR7, the CD45RO-negative cells used as naive CD8 cells excluded terminally differentiated effector memory CD45RA+ cells. V was cut by 2 bases and J by 4 bases, with 21 bases left in between. Germline V gene lookup returns CDR1 SEHNR and CDR2 FQNEAQ (reference sequence). The CDR3 is 18 amino acids. In the authors' workflow: Without quality scores, immunoSEQ junctional reads could not be filtered like full-length reads. The data were produced by immunoSEQ multiplex PCR, yet TCRdb's version contains in-frame clones alone and is incomplete. V, J and clone size reflect that table, while D and trimming were determined from the DNA. The repertoire holds around 2,100,000 clones, with roughly 95% as singletons. This entry belongs to a study of shared clonotypes between healthy human individuals.

The sample consisted of naive CD8+ T cells sorted from blood. The chain recombines TRBV7-9 with TRBJ2-1, with D possibly being TRBD2 (5 bases). This sequence originates from a man between 18 and 35 years old in good health. DNA of the CDR3: TGTGCCAGCAGCTTAATCGGCTGGAGCGGAAATACTTACAATGAGCAGTTCTTC. This sequence encodes CASSLIGWSGNTYNEQFF.